A selection of T cell receptor beta chains follows, all from one sample in a study of blood T cell repertoires in COVID-19. Only in-frame clones appear in the TCRdb table, and some are missing; sequencing was by immunoSEQ multiplex PCR. The sample includes about 100,000 clones, over 80% seen only once; the top ten take around 5.8%. The sample comprised peripheral blood. These TCRs come from a man between 45 and 60 years old with active COVID-19. The CDR3 runs from the conserved cysteine through the conserved F or W. The D gene is left open where the match is weak. Clone size is given for some rows only: seen once, a few or many times, or a class if the clone is expanded.

CDR3 DNA: TGTGCCAGCAGTTTTCATAAAGGGGGCACTGAAGCTTTCTTT
CDR3 protein: CASSFHKGGTEAFF
D gene: -
J gene: TRBJ1-1
V gene: TRBV27
clone size: -
CDR3 length: 14

CDR3 DNA: TGTGCCAGCAGTGAATTGGACAGGGGTACGCAGGGCTACACCTTC
CDR3 protein: CASSELDRGTQGYTF
D gene: TRBD1
J gene: TRBJ1-2
V gene: TRBV25-1
clone size: -
CDR3 length: 15

CDR3 DNA: TGTGCCTGGAGGACAGGGAACAATCAGCCCCAGCATTTT
CDR3 protein: CAWRTGNNQPQHF
D gene: TRBD1
J gene: TRBJ1-5
V gene: TRBV30
clone size: -
CDR3 length: 13

CDR3 DNA: TGTGCCAGCAGCTTAGAGGCAGGGATCACAGATACGCAGTATTTT
CDR3 protein: CASSLEAGITDTQYF
D gene: -
J gene: TRBJ2-3
V gene: TRBV7-8
clone size: -
CDR3 length: 15

CDR3 DNA: TGTGCCAGCAGTGAAGGAACAAGCACAGATACGCAGTATTTT
CDR3 protein: CASSEGTSTDTQYF
D gene: -
J gene: TRBJ2-3
V gene: TRBV6-1
clone size: -
CDR3 length: 14

CDR3 DNA: TGCGCCAGCAGCTTGACAGGGTACTCTGGGGCCAACGTCCTGACTTTC
CDR3 protein: CASSLTGYSGANVLTF
D gene: -
J gene: TRBJ2-6
V gene: TRBV5-1
clone size: -
CDR3 length: 16

CDR3 DNA: TGTGCCAGCAGCTTTACGGGTACCACCGGGGAGCTGTTTTTT
CDR3 protein: CASSFTGTTGELFF
D gene: -
J gene: TRBJ2-2
V gene: TRBV5-6
clone size: -
CDR3 length: 14

CDR3 DNA: TGTGCCAGCAGCTCAGGACTAGCGGGAACCCGGGTTGATACGCAGTATTTT
CDR3 protein: CASSSGLAGTRVDTQYF
D gene: TRBD2
J gene: TRBJ2-3
V gene: TRBV11-2
clone size: once
CDR3 length: 17

CDR3 DNA: TGTGCCAGCAGCCAAGGGACAGGGGTGGCCAAAAACATTCAGTACTTC
CDR3 protein: CASSQGTGVAKNIQYF
D gene: TRBD1
J gene: TRBJ2-4
V gene: TRBV3-1/TRBV3-2
clone size: -
CDR3 length: 16

CDR3 DNA: TGTGCCAGCAGTTTATGGAGCGACAGGCCAGATACGCAGTATTTT
CDR3 protein: CASSLWSDRPDTQYF
D gene: -
J gene: TRBJ2-3
V gene: TRBV28
clone size: -
CDR3 length: 15

CDR3 DNA: TGTGCCAGCAGCTTGATCTGGCGGGAGGCGGGTGGGGGTGAGCAGTTCTTC
CDR3 protein: CASSLIWREAGGGEQFF
D gene: TRBD2
J gene: TRBJ2-1
V gene: TRBV5-6
clone size: -
CDR3 length: 17

CDR3 DNA: TGTGCCAGCAGCCAAGTGGAGGGCCCGGGGACTGAAGCTTTCTTT
CDR3 protein: CASSQVEGPGTEAFF
D gene: -
J gene: TRBJ1-1
V gene: TRBV3-1/TRBV3-2
clone size: -
CDR3 length: 15

CDR3 DNA: TGTGCCAGCAGTAGCATCTCTGGGGCCAACGTCCTGACTTTC
CDR3 protein: CASSSISGANVLTF
D gene: -
J gene: TRBJ2-6
V gene: TRBV6-5
clone size: once
CDR3 length: 14

CDR3 DNA: TGTGCCAGCAGCTACGACCCGGGACAGAATAATTCACCCCTCCACTTT
CDR3 protein: CASSYDPGQNNSPLHF
D gene: TRBD1
J gene: TRBJ1-6
V gene: TRBV4-2
clone size: -
CDR3 length: 16

CDR3 DNA: TGTGCCAGCAGCCGGGACACTGGGGATACGCAGTATTTT
CDR3 protein: CASSRDTGDTQYF
D gene: -
J gene: TRBJ2-3
V gene: TRBV5-4
clone size: -
CDR3 length: 13

CDR3 DNA: TGTGCCAGCAGCGGGGAGGTCGGGACGGCCTACGAGCAGTACTTC
CDR3 protein: CASSGEVGTAYEQYF
D gene: -
J gene: TRBJ2-7
V gene: TRBV5-4
clone size: -
CDR3 length: 15

CDR3 DNA: TGTGCCAGTAGTCGCTCCTACTCCTACAATGAGCAGTTCTTC
CDR3 protein: CASSRSYSYNEQFF
D gene: -
J gene: TRBJ2-1
V gene: TRBV19
clone size: -
CDR3 length: 14

CDR3 DNA: TGTGCCAGCAGCGGCAGACTAGCGGGCACCTACGAGCAGTACTTC
CDR3 protein: CASSGRLAGTYEQYF
D gene: TRBD2
J gene: TRBJ2-7
V gene: TRBV5-4
clone size: -
CDR3 length: 15

CDR3 DNA: TGTGCCAGCAGCCAAGACAGGGGCCTAGGCAATCAGCCCCAGCATTTT
CDR3 protein: CASSQDRGLGNQPQHF
D gene: -
J gene: TRBJ1-5
V gene: TRBV3-1/TRBV3-2
clone size: -
CDR3 length: 16

CDR3 DNA: TGTGCCACCAGTGCAGGGGGCGCAGATGGCTACACCTTC
CDR3 protein: CATSAGGADGYTF
D gene: TRBD1
J gene: TRBJ1-2
V gene: TRBV24-1
clone size: -
CDR3 length: 13

CDR3 DNA: TGTGCCAGCAGTCTACAGGGGGCCAATGGTGAGCAGTTCTTC
CDR3 protein: CASSLQGANGEQFF
D gene: TRBD1
J gene: TRBJ2-1
V gene: TRBV11-2
clone size: -
CDR3 length: 14

CDR3 DNA: TGTGCCAGCAGCTTCGGACTGCAGAATCAGCCCCAGCATTTT
CDR3 protein: CASSFGLQNQPQHF
D gene: -
J gene: TRBJ1-5
V gene: TRBV7-8
clone size: once
CDR3 length: 14